This T cell receptor (beta chain) was captured in a study of post-analysis software for immune sequencing data. The authors incorporated unique molecular identifiers into the TCR beta cDNA libraries. TCRdb itself ran the PCR reads through MiXCR, one entry per CDR3 protein. The table has 650,000 to 900,000 distinct CDR3 sequences, 40% to 55% seen once; the top ten hold roughly 4.9%. What was sequenced was blood. The receptor's source is a girl aged 5 to 17 with multiple sclerosis.

The CDR3 coding sequence is TGTGCCAGCACGGCTGGCAGGGTCCACGAGCAGTACTTC. Encoded protein: CASTAGRVHEQYF. The rearrangement uses TRBV2 and TRBJ2-5, with D perhaps matching TRBD1 (5 bases). The DNA end favors TRBJ2-7, so the J call may be wrong. This CDR3 spans 13 amino acids. Germline V gene lookup returns CDR1 SNHLY and CDR2 FYNNEI.